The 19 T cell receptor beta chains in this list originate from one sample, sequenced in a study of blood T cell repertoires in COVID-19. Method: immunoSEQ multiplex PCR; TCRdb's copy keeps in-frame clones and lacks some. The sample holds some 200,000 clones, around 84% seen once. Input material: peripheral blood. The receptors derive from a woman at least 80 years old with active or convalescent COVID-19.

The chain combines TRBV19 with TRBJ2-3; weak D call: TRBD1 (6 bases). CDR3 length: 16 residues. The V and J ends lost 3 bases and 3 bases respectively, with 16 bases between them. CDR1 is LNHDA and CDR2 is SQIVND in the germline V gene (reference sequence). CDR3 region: CASSIYGQRKTDTQYF. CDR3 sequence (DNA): TGTGCCAGTAGTATCTATGGACAGCGGAAGACAGATACGCAGTATTTT.

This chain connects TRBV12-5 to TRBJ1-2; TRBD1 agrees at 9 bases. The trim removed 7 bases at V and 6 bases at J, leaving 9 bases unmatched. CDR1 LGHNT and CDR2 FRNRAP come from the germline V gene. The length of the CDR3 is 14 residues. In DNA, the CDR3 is TGTGCTAGTGCCGTGGGGACAGGGTTGGATGGCTACACCTTC. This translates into CASAVGTGLDGYTF.

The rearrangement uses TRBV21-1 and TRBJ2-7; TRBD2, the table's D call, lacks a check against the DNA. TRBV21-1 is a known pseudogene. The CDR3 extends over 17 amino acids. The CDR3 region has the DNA TGTGCCAGCAGCAAATGTCCTCCGGGACTAGCGAGATACGAGCAGTACTTC. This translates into CASSKCPPGLARYEQYF.

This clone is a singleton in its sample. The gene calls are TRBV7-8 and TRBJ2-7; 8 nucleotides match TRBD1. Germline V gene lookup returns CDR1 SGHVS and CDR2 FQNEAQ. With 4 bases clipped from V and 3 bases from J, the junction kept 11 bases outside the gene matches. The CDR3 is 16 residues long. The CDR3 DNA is TGTGCCAGCAGCTCCCAGGGGGCCGGGGGACACTACGAGCAGTACTTC. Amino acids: CASSSQGAGGHYEQYF.

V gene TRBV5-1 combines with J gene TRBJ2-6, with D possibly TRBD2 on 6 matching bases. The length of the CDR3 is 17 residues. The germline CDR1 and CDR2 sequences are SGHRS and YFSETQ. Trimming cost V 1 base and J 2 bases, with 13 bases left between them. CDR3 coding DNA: TGCGCCAGCAGCTTGTCAGGGTGGGGGGCTGGGGCCAACGTCCTGACTTTC. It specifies CASSLSGWGAGANVLTF.

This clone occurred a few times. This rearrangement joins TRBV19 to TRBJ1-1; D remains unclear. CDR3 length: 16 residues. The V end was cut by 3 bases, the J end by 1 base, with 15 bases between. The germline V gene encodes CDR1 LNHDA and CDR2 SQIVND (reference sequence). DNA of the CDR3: TGTGCCAGTAGTATGGGCCGGTTTTCTCCGAACACTGAAGCTTTCTTT. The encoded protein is CASSMGRFSPNTEAFF.

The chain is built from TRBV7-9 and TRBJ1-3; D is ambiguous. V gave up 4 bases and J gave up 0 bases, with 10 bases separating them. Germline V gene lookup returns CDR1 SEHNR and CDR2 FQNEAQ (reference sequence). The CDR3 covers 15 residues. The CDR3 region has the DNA TGTGCCAGCAGCTCAGTATACATCTCTGGAAACACCATATATTTT. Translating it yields CASSSVYISGNTIYF.

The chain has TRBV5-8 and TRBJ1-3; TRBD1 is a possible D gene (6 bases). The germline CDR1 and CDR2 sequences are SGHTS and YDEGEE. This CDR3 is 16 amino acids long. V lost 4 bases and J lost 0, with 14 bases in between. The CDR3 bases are TGTGCCAGCAGCCCTCGGACAGTTAACTCTGGAAACACCATATATTTT. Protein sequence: CASSPRTVNSGNTIYF.

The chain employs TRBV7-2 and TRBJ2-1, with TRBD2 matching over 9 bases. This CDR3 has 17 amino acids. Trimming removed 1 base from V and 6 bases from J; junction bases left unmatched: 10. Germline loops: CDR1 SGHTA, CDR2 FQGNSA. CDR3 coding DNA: TGTGCCAGCAGCTTAGTGGGCGGGGGGGCCGGTTCCAATGAGCAGTTCTTC. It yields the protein CASSLVGGGAGSNEQFF.

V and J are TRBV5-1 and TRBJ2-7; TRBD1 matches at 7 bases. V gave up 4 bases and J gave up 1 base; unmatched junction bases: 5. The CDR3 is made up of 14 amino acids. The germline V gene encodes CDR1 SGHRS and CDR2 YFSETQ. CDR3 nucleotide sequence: TGCGCCAGCAGCCCATGGACAGGATCCTACGAGCAGTACTTC. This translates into CASSPWTGSYEQYF.

The DNA for the CDR3 is TGCGCCAGCAGCCCGGACAGGGTTACCTATAATTCACCCCTCCACTTT. Translated: CASSPDRVTYNSPLHF. The rearrangement uses TRBV5-1 and TRBJ1-6; 8 positions match TRBD1. Germline V lookup: CDR1 SGHRS, CDR2 YFSETQ. The CDR3 has 16 amino acids. V was pared by 4 bases and J by 2 bases, with 5 bases of the junction left unmatched.

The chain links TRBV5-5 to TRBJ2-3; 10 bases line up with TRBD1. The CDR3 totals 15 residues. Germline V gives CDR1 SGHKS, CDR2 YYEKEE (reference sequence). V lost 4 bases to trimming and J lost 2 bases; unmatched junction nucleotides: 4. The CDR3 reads CASSQGTGATDTQYF. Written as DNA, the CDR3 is TGTGCCAGCAGCCAAGGGACAGGGGCCACAGATACGCAGTATTTT.

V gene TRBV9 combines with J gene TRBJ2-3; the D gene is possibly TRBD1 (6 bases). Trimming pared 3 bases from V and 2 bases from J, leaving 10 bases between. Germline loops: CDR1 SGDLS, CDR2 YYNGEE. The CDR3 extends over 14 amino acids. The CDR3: CASSADRDTDTQYF. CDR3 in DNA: TGTGCCAGCAGCGCGGACAGAGACACAGATACGCAGTATTTT.

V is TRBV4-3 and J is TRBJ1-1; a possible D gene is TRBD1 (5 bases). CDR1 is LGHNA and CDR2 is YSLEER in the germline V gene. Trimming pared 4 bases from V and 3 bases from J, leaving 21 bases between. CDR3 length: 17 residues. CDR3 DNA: TGCGCCAGCAGCCGCAACCGGGACCCATGGAGGGACACTGAAGCTTTCTTT. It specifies CASSRNRDPWRDTEAFF.

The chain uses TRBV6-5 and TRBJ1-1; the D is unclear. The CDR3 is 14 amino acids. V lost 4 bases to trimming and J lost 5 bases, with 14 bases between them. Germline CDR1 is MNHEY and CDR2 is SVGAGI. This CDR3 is CASSFGEGETEAFF. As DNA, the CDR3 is TGTGCCAGCAGTTTCGGGGAGGGTGAGACTGAAGCTTTCTTT.

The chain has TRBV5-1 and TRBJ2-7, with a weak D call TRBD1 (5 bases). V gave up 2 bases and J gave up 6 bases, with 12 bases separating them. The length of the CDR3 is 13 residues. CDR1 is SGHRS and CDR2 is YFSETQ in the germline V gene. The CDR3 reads CASSLPQGGEQYF. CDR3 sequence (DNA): TGCGCCAGCAGCTTACCTCAGGGTGGCGAGCAGTACTTC.

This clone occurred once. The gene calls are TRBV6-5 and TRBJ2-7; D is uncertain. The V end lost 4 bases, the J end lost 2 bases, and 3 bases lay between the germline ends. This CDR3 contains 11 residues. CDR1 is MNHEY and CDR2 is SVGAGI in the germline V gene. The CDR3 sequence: CASSSTYEQYF. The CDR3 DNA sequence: TGTGCCAGCAGTTCAACCTACGAGCAGTACTTC.

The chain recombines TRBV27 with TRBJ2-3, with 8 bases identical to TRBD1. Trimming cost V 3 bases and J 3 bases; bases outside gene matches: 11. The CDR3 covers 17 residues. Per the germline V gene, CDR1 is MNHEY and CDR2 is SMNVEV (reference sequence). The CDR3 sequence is CASSFRGPGALTDTQYF. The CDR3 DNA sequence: TGTGCCAGCAGTTTCAGGGGGCCGGGGGCATTGACAGATACGCAGTATTTT.

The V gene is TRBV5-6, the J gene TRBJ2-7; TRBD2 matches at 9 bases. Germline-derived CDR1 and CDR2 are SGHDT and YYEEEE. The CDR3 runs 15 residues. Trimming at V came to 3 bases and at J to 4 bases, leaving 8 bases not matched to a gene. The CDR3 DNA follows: TGTGCCAGCAGCTGGCGTGGCGGGGGGGATTACGAGCAGTACTTC. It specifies CASSWRGGGDYEQYF.